A single sample is the source of the 29 T cell receptor beta chains below, sequenced in a study of PD-1 blockade in classical Hodgkin lymphoma. The time point was: cycle 4 day 1 (C4D1), after less than seven weeks of nivolumab. Relapses following autologous stem cell transplantation were seen in all patients, with brentuximab vedotin exposure varying. Data came from immunoSEQ multiplex PCR; TCRdb stores just in-frame clones and leaves some out. The table has some 19,000 clones, 80% seen once; the top ten hold around 22%. Sequenced material: peripheral blood mononuclear cells (PBMCs), taken before the fourth cycle of nivolumab. The receptors shown here come from a human donor with classical Hodgkin lymphoma.

This clone showed up just once. The rearrangement links TRBV25-1 to TRBJ1-1; D ambiguous. Germline CDR1 reads MGHDK; CDR2 reads SYGVNS. This CDR3 region has 11 residues. V lost 2 bases and J 6 bases, leaving 4 bases between the germline ends. The CDR3 coding sequence is TGTGCCAGCAGTGAAGGGGCTGAAGCTTTCTTT. Translation gives CASSEGAEAFF.

The chain uses TRBV19 and TRBJ2-1, with a possible D match to TRBD2 (5 bases). Trimming removed 6 bases at V and 6 bases at J, with 12 bases between. This CDR3 spans 13 amino acids. Germline values: CDR1 LNHDA, CDR2 SQIVND (reference sequence). The CDR3 spells CASRPQRSNEQFF. The CDR3 DNA reads as TGTGCCAGTAGACCGCAGCGGAGCAATGAGCAGTTCTTC.

The V gene is TRBV28, the J gene TRBJ2-7; D gene unclear. Germline lookup yields CDR1 MDHEN and CDR2 SYDVKM. This CDR3 region has 13 residues. The V end was cut by 5 bases, the J end by 5 bases, with 13 bases between. This CDR3 is CASSRTVSNEQYV. The DNA of the CDR3 is TGTGCCAGCAGTCGGACCGTCTCTAACGAGCAGTACGTC.

This chain uses TRBV7-2 with TRBJ2-3; the match to TRBD2 covers 8 bases. Trimming cost V 3 bases and J 5 bases; bases outside gene matches: 7. The germline V gene encodes CDR1 SGHTA and CDR2 FQGNSA. CDR3 length equals 15 residues. DNA for the CDR3: TGTGCCAGCAGCTTCGGGACTAGGGGGAAAGATACGCAGTATTTT. Translating it yields CASSFGTRGKDTQYF.

The gene calls are TRBV9 and TRBJ2-1; 13 bases are a match to TRBD2. This CDR3 comprises 21 residues. Germline values: CDR1 SGDLS, CDR2 YYNGEE. V shed 2 bases and J 5 bases; nucleotides not matched to a gene: 19. DNA of the CDR3: TGTGCCAGCAGCGTTAGGTCAGTGGGACTAGCGGGACCAGGGGGGGACAATGAGCAGTTCTTC. Encoded protein: CASSVRSVGLAGPGGDNEQFF.

The gene calls are TRBV19 and TRBJ2-1; D remains unclear. Trimming pared 2 bases from V and 7 bases from J, leaving 9 bases between. CDR1 and CDR2 from the germline V gene are LNHDA and SQIVND (reference sequence). CDR3 length: 13 residues. The DNA for the CDR3 is TGTGCCAGTAGTATAAGCTGGGCAAATGAGCAGTTCTTC. Its translation is CASSISWANEQFF.

This chain's CDR3 is CARSLRAGGGTDTQYF. The CDR3, as DNA: TGTGCCAGAAGCTTAAGAGCGGGAGGAGGGACAGATACGCAGTATTTT. The chain links TRBV5-3 to TRBJ2-3; 9 nucleotides line up with TRBD2. TRBV5-3 is an open reading frame whose function is uncertain. The length of the CDR3 is 16 residues. The junction had 7 bases not matched to a gene; V was cut back by 2 bases and J by 3 bases.

The chain uses TRBV6-5 and TRBJ1-4, with D unclear. Trimming removed 2 bases from V and 9 bases from J, with 13 bases in between. The length of the CDR3 is 14 residues. Germline CDR1 and CDR2: MNHEY and SVGAGI. The CDR3 DNA reads TGTGCCAGCAGTTACGATGAAGGGAGAAAAAAACTGTTTTTT. It specifies CASSYDEGRKKLFF.

This chain joins TRBV19 and TRBJ2-2, with D perhaps matching TRBD1 or TRBD2 (5 bases each). Per the germline V gene, CDR1 is LNHDA and CDR2 is SQIVND (reference sequence). The CDR3 has 15 amino acids. V lost 7 bases and J lost 5, with 17 bases in between. The CDR3 here is CASKSGTGRTGELFF. CDR3 bases: TGTGCCAGTAAGTCGGGGACGGGCCGTACCGGGGAGCTGTTTTTT.

This clone was detected only once. The chain employs TRBV7-2 and TRBJ1-4; D ambiguous. This CDR3 comprises 15 residues. CDR1 SGHTA and CDR2 FQGNSA come from the germline V gene. Trimming took off 6 bases at V and 2 bases at J, with 13 bases between the two ends. The CDR3 bases are TGTGCCAGCAGTCCCGGCGGGAAGACTAATGAAAAACTGTTTTTT. It codes for CASSPGGKTNEKLFF.

The chain combines TRBV2 with TRBJ1-1; unclear D gene. Germline CDR1 reads SNHLY; CDR2 reads FYNNEI. CDR3 length equals 12 residues. V lost 1 base and J lost 7, with 7 bases in between. The CDR3, as DNA: TGTGCCAGCAGTGAAGTGGGTATTGAAGCTTTCTTT. Amino acids: CASSEVGIEAFF.

This chain joins TRBV28 and TRBJ2-5; 9 positions match TRBD2. With 3 bases clipped from V and 3 bases from J, the junction kept 8 bases outside the gene matches. Germline V CDR1 and CDR2: MDHEN, SYDVKM. The CDR3 runs 16 residues. CDR3 sequence (DNA): TGTGCCAGCAGTTTTCTGGCGGGGGGGCTGGAAGAGACCCAGTACTTC. It specifies CASSFLAGGLEETQYF. The whole variable domain, remainder taken from reference TRBV28 and TRBJ2-5, is DVKVTQSSRYLVKRTGEKVFLECVQDMDHENMFWYRQDPGLGLRLIYFSYDVKMKEKGDIPEGYSVSREKKERFSLILESASTNQTSMYLCASSFLAGGLEETQYFGPGTRLLVL.

V usage is TRBV7-9 and J usage is TRBJ2-1; 9 bases match TRBD1. CDR3 size: 15 residues. Trimming at V came to 3 bases and at J to 7 bases, leaving 7 bases not matched to a gene. In germline, CDR1 is SEHNR, CDR2 FQNEAQ (reference sequence). CDR3 region: CASSFGTGTWNEQFF. The CDR3 DNA reads TGTGCCAGCAGCTTCGGGACAGGGACTTGGAATGAGCAGTTCTTC.

This rearrangement joins TRBV27 to TRBJ2-7; 11 nucleotides match TRBD2. Germline V gene data show CDR1 as MNHEY and CDR2 as SMNVEV (reference sequence). The trim removed 4 bases at V and 6 bases at J, leaving 5 bases unmatched. CDR3 length equals 14 residues. The CDR3 nucleotides read TGTGCCAGCAGTTCCGGGACTAGCGGTAGCGAGCAGTACTTC. Its translation is CASSSGTSGSEQYF.

The chain uses TRBV5-4 and TRBJ2-5, with TRBD2 identical over 11 bases. This CDR3 has 14 amino acids. The trim removed 0 bases at V and 5 bases at J, leaving 0 bases unmatched. CDR1 SGHNT and CDR2 YYREEE come from the germline V gene (reference sequence). For the CDR3, the DNA is TGTGCCAGCAGCTTGGGACTAGCGGGGGAGACCCAGTACTTC. Its protein product is CASSLGLAGETQYF.

The chain employs TRBV27 and TRBJ1-1; 8 bases align to TRBD1. The CDR3 sequence is 14 residues long. Germline CDR1 reads MNHEY; CDR2 reads SMNVEV (reference sequence). The V and J ends lost 6 bases and 1 base, in that order; junction bases with no gene match: 4. The CDR3 nucleotides read TGTGCCAGCAGGACCGGGACAGGGAACACTGAAGCTTTCTTT. Translation gives CASRTGTGNTEAFF.

V is TRBV6-6 and J is TRBJ2-7, with D perhaps matching TRBD1 (6 bases). The CDR3 totals 14 residues. Germline CDR1 MNHNY, CDR2 SVGAGI (reference sequence). V was shortened by 7 bases and J by 5 bases, with 18 bases between the two germline ends. CDR3 in DNA: TGTGCCAGCAACCCGACAGGCGAGGTAAACGAGCAGTACTTC. It encodes CASNPTGEVNEQYF.

CDR3 amino acids: CASSLAGLAGARVVDNEQFF. DNA of the CDR3: TGTGCCAGCAGCTTAGCGGGACTAGCGGGGGCCAGGGTGGTCGACAATGAGCAGTTCTTC. The rearrangement joins TRBV7-2 to TRBJ2-1, with 14 nucleotides matching TRBD2. Unmatched junction bases numbered 12, after V lost 0 bases and J lost 5 bases. This CDR3 comprises 20 residues. The germline gives CDR1 SGHTA, CDR2 FQGNSA.

This clone was seen only a few times. The V call is TRBV19, the J call TRBJ1-1; D is perhaps TRBD1 (5 bases). CDR1 and CDR2 (germline): LNHDA, SQIVND (reference sequence). The germline V and J ends were trimmed by 10 bases and 1 base, with 13 bases remaining between them. The CDR3 spans 13 residues. Here the CDR3 reads CATAIRENTEAFF. The CDR3 DNA sequence: TGTGCCACCGCCATCAGGGAGAACACTGAAGCTTTCTTT.

There are a few counts of this clone. V and J are TRBV4-1 and TRBJ1-4; 7 nucleotides align to TRBD1. Per germline, CDR1 MGHRA and CDR2 YSYEKL. The V segment lost 2 bases and the J segment 2 bases; nucleotides outside the gene matches: 11. This CDR3 is 18 amino acids long. The CDR3 region is CASSQPRTGEGTNEKLFF. The CDR3 DNA sequence: TGCGCCAGCAGCCAACCGCGGACAGGCGAGGGGACTAATGAAAAACTGTTTTTT.

V and J are TRBV5-1 and TRBJ1-1, with D maybe TRBD1 (5 bases). Germline loops: CDR1 SGHRS, CDR2 YFSETQ. V lost 0 bases and J lost 6, with 15 bases in between. CDR3 length equals 15 residues. The CDR3 is CASSLALGGGAEAFF. CDR3 in DNA: TGCGCCAGCAGCTTGGCTTTGGGTGGGGGGGCTGAAGCTTTCTTT. The full variable domain, in which reference TRBV5-1 and TRBJ1-1 provide the parts outside the CDR3, is KAGVTQTPRYLIKTRGQQVTLSCSPISGHRSVSWYQQTPGQGLQFLFEYFSETQRNKGNFPGRFSGRQFSNSRSEMNVSTLELGDSALYLCASSLALGGGAEAFFGQGTRLTVV.

V is TRBV15 and J is TRBJ2-7; D gene ambiguous. With 0 bases removed from V and 6 bases from J, the gap between germline ends came to 9 bases. The CDR3 totals 13 residues. Germline V gives CDR1 LNHNV, CDR2 YYDKDF (reference sequence). In DNA, the CDR3 is TGTGCCACCAGCAGAGATTCTCTACGCGAGCAGTACTTC. Encoded protein: CATSRDSLREQYF.

This clone was observed a few times. A read error may be the cause here, since a much bigger clone is one base away. The same CDR3 also results from other DNA sequences found in this sample. CDR3 residues: CASSIVSNTEAFF. As DNA, the CDR3 is TGTGCCAGTAGTATAGTTTCGAACACTGAAGCTTTCTTT. The chain recombines TRBV19 with TRBJ1-1; D is ambiguous. CDR1 is LNHDA, CDR2 SQIVND, per germline (reference sequence). The V end lost 1 base, the J end lost 1 base, and 4 bases lay between the germline ends. The CDR3 runs to 13 residues.

This clone has only one observation. V is TRBV7-8 and J is TRBJ2-2; perhaps D is TRBD1 or TRBD2 (5 bases each). V shed 0 bases and J shed 1 base, with 6 bases lying between them. In germline, CDR1 is SGHVS, CDR2 FQNEAQ. The length of the CDR3 is 15 residues. For the CDR3, the DNA is TGTGCCAGCAGCTTAGCGAGGGGGAACACCGGGGAGCTGTTTTTT. Amino acid sequence: CASSLARGNTGELFF.

The chain combines TRBV7-2 with TRBJ2-2; D possibly corresponds to TRBD2 (6 bases). V lost 7 bases and J 2 bases, leaving 14 bases between the germline ends. Germline values: CDR1 SGHTA, CDR2 FQGNSA. This CDR3 is 15 amino acids long. CDR3 in DNA: TGTGCCAGCACCCACGGGACTGGAAACACCGGGGAGCTGTTTTTT. The encoded protein is CASTHGTGNTGELFF.

The chain has TRBV6-5 and TRBJ2-3; D gene uncertain. CDR3 length: 14 amino acids. CDR1 and CDR2 from the germline V gene are MNHEY and SVGAGI. V lost 5 bases to trimming and J lost 7 bases, with 16 bases between them. The CDR3 spells CASSPANPLNTQYF. The DNA of the CDR3 is TGTGCCAGCAGTCCAGCAAATCCCCTTAATACGCAGTATTTT.

This chain joins TRBV19 and TRBJ2-4, with no clear D. Germline-derived CDR1 and CDR2 are LNHDA and SQIVND (reference sequence). V was cut by 5 bases and J by 7 bases, with 12 bases left in between. The CDR3 runs to 13 residues. In DNA, the CDR3 is TGTGCCAGTAGTCCCCGGACCGGGAACATTCAGTACTTC. Protein: CASSPRTGNIQYF.

The chain links TRBV6-4 to TRBJ2-3; 9 bases map to TRBD2. Germline values: CDR1 MRHNA, CDR2 SNTAGT. CDR3 length equals 14 residues. Losses at the gene ends were 4 bases for V and 6 bases for J; bases not matched to a gene: 5. DNA for the CDR3: TGTGCCAGCAGTGGGGTAGCGGGGGCTGATACGCAGTATTTT. Its translation: CASSGVAGADTQYF.

The table lists this clone with a count of one. The chain combines TRBV10-2 with TRBJ1-5; D is ambiguous. V lost 0 bases and J lost 0, with 9 bases in between. Germline lookup yields CDR1 WSHSY and CDR2 SAAADI. The CDR3 totals 16 residues. Here the CDR3 DNA reads TGCGCCAGCAGTGAGTCGAGCGAGTTTAGCAATCAGCCCCAGCATTTT. Residues: CASSESSEFSNQPQHF.